Below are 24 T cell receptor beta chains sequenced from a single sample in a study of cytotoxic CD8 clonotypes in ibrutinib-treated CLL. Sequencing used immunoSEQ multiplex PCR; TCRdb keeps in-frame clones, though not all of them. The sample includes roughly 250,000 clones, less than 75% of them seen just once. The sequences come from PBMCs, collected after 24 months of ibrutinib treatment. These receptors originate from a human donor with chronic lymphocytic leukemia.

The chain recombines TRBV10-3 with TRBJ1-1, with 7 bases identical to TRBD1. This CDR3 contains 13 residues. Looked up from germline, CDR1 is ENHRY and CDR2 is SYGVKD. J was trimmed by 0 bases and V by 10 bases; bases with no gene match: 5. CDR3 amino acids: CATLTGLNTEAFF. For the CDR3, the DNA is TGTGCCACCCTGACAGGGCTGAACACTGAAGCTTTCTTT.

The chain has TRBV27 and TRBJ2-2, with no clear D. The germline CDR1 and CDR2 sequences are MNHEY and SMNVEV (reference sequence). The V and J ends lost 3 bases and 0 bases respectively, with 8 bases between them. The CDR3 sequence is 15 residues long. CDR3: CASSFKGSNTGELFF. The CDR3 nucleotides are TGTGCCAGCAGTTTCAAGGGATCGAACACCGGGGAGCTGTTTTTT.

This clone has just a few counts. The chain employs TRBV5-1 and TRBJ2-7; D unclear. The CDR3 is 13 amino acids. From germline, CDR1 is SGHRS and CDR2 YFSETQ. The V end was cut by 4 bases, the J end by 6 bases, with 14 bases between. The CDR3 here is CASSGPSTLEQYF. The CDR3 DNA is TGCGCCAGCAGCGGACCCTCGACTCTCGAGCAGTACTTC.

J is TRBJ1-1 and V is TRBV13, with D perhaps matching TRBD1 (5 bases). From germline, CDR1 is PRHDT and CDR2 FYEKMQ (reference sequence). The CDR3 spans 15 residues. V was trimmed by 5 bases and J by 4 bases, leaving 17 bases between them. The CDR3 loop reads CASSKAGLHGTEAFF. The CDR3 nucleotides are TGTGCCAGCAGCAAAGCAGGGCTCCACGGCACTGAAGCTTTCTTT.

A single count supports this clone. V and J are TRBV6-1 and TRBJ1-6; D unclear. This CDR3 contains 13 residues. Between the trimmed V and J ends, which lost 10 bases and 3 bases, there was a span of 10 bases. The V gene's germline CDR1 is MNHNS and CDR2 SASEGT. The CDR3 sequence is CAIKQFYNSPLHF. The DNA for the CDR3 is TGTGCCATCAAACAGTTCTATAATTCACCCCTCCACTTT.

This sequence joins TRBV10-2 and TRBJ2-3; 9 positions match TRBD2. Losses at the gene ends were 7 bases for V and 1 base for J; bases not matched to a gene: 18. Germline V gene lookup returns CDR1 WSHSY and CDR2 SAAADI. This CDR3 spans 19 amino acids. The CDR3 DNA sequence: TGCGCCAGCATGGGAGGCGCGGGAGGGCCGAGCTATCGCACAGATACGCAGTATTTT. Amino acids: CASMGGAGGPSYRTDTQYF.

In DNA form, the CDR3 reads TGTGCCAGCAGCGTAGTCTATAGTAACACCGGGGAGCTGTTTTTT. This translates into CASSVVYSNTGELFF. The chain couples TRBV9 to TRBJ2-2, with D unresolved. This CDR3 has 15 residues. The V end lost 0 bases, the J end lost 2 bases, and 8 bases lay between the germline ends. The germline V gene encodes CDR1 SGDLS and CDR2 YYNGEE.

The rearrangement links TRBV28 to TRBJ1-2; tentatively, D is TRBD1 (5 bases). CDR3 size: 15 residues. Trimming took 6 bases from V and 4 from J, leaving 18 bases between them. CDR1 MDHEN and CDR2 SYDVKM come from the germline V gene. CDR3 sequence reads: CASSPAGGVSYGYTF. The CDR3 region has the DNA TGTGCCAGCAGCCCAGCCGGGGGAGTATCCTATGGCTACACCTTC.

This clone was recorded once. This chain connects TRBV28 to TRBJ2-1, with 7 nucleotides matching TRBD2. This CDR3 is built from 15 residues. Germline values: CDR1 MDHEN, CDR2 SYDVKM. The junction had 15 bases not matched to a gene; V was cut back by 6 bases and J by 10 bases. The CDR3: CASRPWGEGPGEQFF. CDR3 DNA sequence: TGTGCCAGCAGACCCTGGGGGGAGGGGCCAGGCGAGCAGTTCTTC.

The genes are TRBV21-1 and TRBJ2-7; the tabulated D call, TRBD1, remains unverified against the DNA. TRBV21-1 is deemed a pseudogene. The CDR3 loop spans 15 amino acids. As DNA, the CDR3 is TGTGCCAGCAGCGGCAGGGGGCTCAGGTCCTACGAGCAGTACTTC. Translated, it gives CASSGRGLRSYEQYF.

This clone was recorded a few times. The rearrangement uses TRBV29-1 and TRBJ1-4; D gene uncertain. Looked up from germline, CDR1 is SQVTM and CDR2 is ANQGSEA. Trimming removed 4 bases at V and 12 bases at J, with 12 bases between. This CDR3 comprises 11 residues. DNA for the CDR3: TGCAGCGTTGGGGTAACGCGCGAACTGTTTTTT. Amino acids: CSVGVTRELFF.

The V and J genes are TRBV29-1 and TRBJ2-5; D is unresolved. The ends were cut back, 4 bases at V and 5 bases at J, with 11 bases in the middle. This CDR3 spans 12 amino acids. Germline CDR1 reads SQVTM; CDR2 reads ANQGSEA. The CDR3, as DNA: TGCAGCGTTGGCCCGACCCGGGAGACCCAGTACTTC. Protein: CSVGPTRETQYF.

The rearrangement joins TRBV7-9 to TRBJ2-1; TRBD2 agrees at 12 bases. V trimming: 6 bases; J trimming: 13 bases; junction bases outside the gene matches: 4. The germline CDR1 and CDR2 sequences are SEHNR and FQNEAQ (reference sequence). This CDR3 has 12 residues. This CDR3 is CASRLAGGEQFF. CDR3 nucleotide sequence: TGTGCCAGCAGACTAGCGGGAGGAGAACAGTTCTTC.

The chain combines TRBV6-5 with TRBJ2-7; maybe TRBD1 (6 bases). Germline CDR1 reads MNHEY; CDR2 reads SVGAGI. Trimming pared 6 bases from V and 4 bases from J, leaving 13 bases between. The length of the CDR3 is 13 residues. CDR3 nucleotide sequence: TGTGCCAGCAGCCGCCGGGACAAATACGAGCAGTACTTC. This encodes CASSRRDKYEQYF.

The J gene is TRBJ2-2, the V gene TRBV9, with D unresolved. CDR1 is SGDLS, CDR2 YYNGEE, per germline. The CDR3 has 16 residues. The V end was cut by 0 bases, the J end by 6 bases, with 15 bases between. CDR3 sequence (DNA): TGTGCCAGCAGCGTAGCTAGTGGTGGGGATGCCGGGGAGCTGTTTTTT. It encodes CASSVASGGDAGELFF.

The chain joins TRBV27 to TRBJ1-5; D ambiguous. The V gene's germline CDR1 is MNHEY and CDR2 SMNVEV (reference sequence). There are 14 residues in the CDR3. V shed 6 bases and J shed 7 bases, with 16 bases lying between them. The CDR3 DNA reads as TGTGCCAGCAGGGGCGGTGCGGTTACGCAGCCCCAGCATTTT. It is translated as CASRGGAVTQPQHF.

This clone was observed a few times. V is TRBV27 and J is TRBJ2-7; D ambiguous. Germline values: CDR1 MNHEY, CDR2 SMNVEV (reference sequence). The CDR3 consists of 13 residues. V lost 2 bases to trimming and J lost 2 bases, with 7 bases between them. The CDR3 is CASSLGLPYEQYF. DNA for the CDR3: TGTGCCAGCAGTTTAGGCCTTCCCTACGAGCAGTACTTC.

The chain combines TRBV6-5 with TRBJ1-3, with D perhaps TRBD1 (5 bases). The V end was cut by 5 bases, the J end by 0 bases, with 11 bases between. In germline, CDR1 is MNHEY, CDR2 SVGAGI. CDR3 size: 15 residues. The CDR3 region has the DNA TGTGCCAGCAGTGCTCAGGGTAACTCTGGAAACACCATATATTTT. Amino acids: CASSAQGNSGNTIYF.

This clone was recorded only once. The chain uses TRBV28 and TRBJ2-1; 13 nucleotides line up with TRBD2. CDR1 MDHEN and CDR2 SYDVKM come from the germline V gene. The V gene end was trimmed by 3 bases and the J gene end by 5 bases; junction bases not matched to a gene: 10. The CDR3 is 18 amino acids. The CDR3 sequence is CASSFYLATSGRDNEQFF. The CDR3 DNA follows: TGTGCCAGCAGTTTCTACTTAGCAACTAGCGGGAGGGACAATGAGCAGTTCTTC.

V usage is TRBV18 and J usage is TRBJ2-7, with a possible D match to TRBD1 (6 bases). The V and J ends lost 0 bases and 1 base respectively, with 10 bases between them. Germline V gene lookup returns CDR1 KGHSH and CDR2 LQKENI. This CDR3 is built from 15 residues. The CDR3 protein is CASSPPTGISYEQYF. The CDR3 bases are TGTGCCAGCTCACCACCAACAGGGATTTCCTACGAGCAGTACTTC.

The chain couples TRBV10-3 to TRBJ2-6; D gene uncertain. CDR3 length: 14 amino acids. Trimming cost V 10 bases and J 0 bases, with 10 bases left between them. Germline values: CDR1 ENHRY, CDR2 SYGVKD. The CDR3 nucleotides read TGTGCCACTGGGCAAAGCTCTGGGGCCAACGTCCTGACTTTC. Protein sequence: CATGQSSGANVLTF.

The V gene is TRBV7-2, the J gene TRBJ2-7; D ambiguous. This CDR3 is 11 amino acids long. CDR1 and CDR2 (germline): SGHTA, FQGNSA. V was clipped by 5 bases and J by 1 base, with 3 bases between them. The CDR3 sequence: CASSESYEQYF. CDR3 nucleotide sequence: TGTGCCAGCAGCGAATCCTACGAGCAGTACTTC.

The chain is built from TRBV6-1 and TRBJ1-5; tentative D call: TRBD1 (5 bases). The CDR3 extends over 18 amino acids. Trimming took 0 bases from V and 2 from J, leaving 17 bases between them. Germline CDR1 and CDR2: MNHNS and SASEGT. CDR3 residues: CASSEAVGRGEGNQPQHF. Here the CDR3 DNA reads TGTGCCAGCAGTGAAGCCGTAGGTCGGGGCGAAGGCAATCAGCCCCAGCATTTT.

V gene TRBV5-1 combines with J gene TRBJ2-2; tentatively, D is TRBD1 or TRBD2 (5 bases each). CDR1 is SGHRS and CDR2 is YFSETQ in the germline V gene. V lost 7 bases and J 3 bases, leaving 22 bases between the germline ends. This CDR3 spans 17 amino acids. In DNA, the CDR3 is TGCGCCAGCTCACCAACCACCGGGGCAGGGTACACCGGGGAGCTGTTTTTT. Its translation: CASSPTTGAGYTGELFF. Variable domain in full (rest from reference TRBV5-1 and TRBJ2-2): KAGVTQTPRYLIKTRGQQVTLSCSPISGHRSVSWYQQTPGQGLQFLFEYFSETQRNKGNFPGRFSGRQFSNSRSEMNVSTLELGDSALYLCASSPTTGAGYTGELFFGEGSRLTVL.